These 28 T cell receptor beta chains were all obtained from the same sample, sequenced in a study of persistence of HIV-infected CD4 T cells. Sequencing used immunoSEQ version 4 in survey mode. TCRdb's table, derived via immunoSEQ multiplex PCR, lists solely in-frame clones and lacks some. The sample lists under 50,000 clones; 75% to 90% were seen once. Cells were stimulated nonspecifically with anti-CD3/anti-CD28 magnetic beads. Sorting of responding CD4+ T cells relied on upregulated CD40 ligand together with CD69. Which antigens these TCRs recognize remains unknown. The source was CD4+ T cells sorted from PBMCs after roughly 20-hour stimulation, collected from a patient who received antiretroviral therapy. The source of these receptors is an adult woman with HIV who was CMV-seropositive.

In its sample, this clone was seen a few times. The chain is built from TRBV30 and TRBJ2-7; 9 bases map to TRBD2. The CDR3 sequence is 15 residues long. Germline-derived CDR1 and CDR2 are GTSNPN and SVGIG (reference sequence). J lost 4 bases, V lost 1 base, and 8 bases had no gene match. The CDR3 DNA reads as TGTGCCTGGAGTGGAGGAGGCGGGGGGGAATACGAGCAGTACTTC. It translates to CAWSGGGGGEYEQYF.

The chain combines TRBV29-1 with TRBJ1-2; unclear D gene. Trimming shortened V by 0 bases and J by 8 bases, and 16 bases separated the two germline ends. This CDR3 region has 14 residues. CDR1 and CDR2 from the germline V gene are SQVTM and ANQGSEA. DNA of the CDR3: TGCAGCGTTGAAGACAAGGAATGGGTGGGGGGCTACACCTTC. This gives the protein CSVEDKEWVGGYTF.

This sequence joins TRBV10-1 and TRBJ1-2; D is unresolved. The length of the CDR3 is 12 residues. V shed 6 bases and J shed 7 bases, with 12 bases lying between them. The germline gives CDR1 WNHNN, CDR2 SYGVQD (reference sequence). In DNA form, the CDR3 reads TGCGCCAGCAGGGGAAAGGGAGGTGGCTACACCTTC. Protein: CASRGKGGGYTF.

The CDR3 sequence: CASSQPTGKETQYF. The CDR3 nucleotides read TGTGCCAGCAGCCAACCGACAGGAAAAGAGACCCAGTACTTC. The rearrangement uses TRBV3-1 (or the pseudogene TRBV3-2) and TRBJ2-5; possible D gene TRBD1, 6 bases. Germline CDR1 reads LGHDT; CDR2 reads YNNKEL (reference sequence). The V gene lost 2 bases and the J gene lost 3 bases, with 10 bases spanning the gap. The CDR3 extends over 14 amino acids.

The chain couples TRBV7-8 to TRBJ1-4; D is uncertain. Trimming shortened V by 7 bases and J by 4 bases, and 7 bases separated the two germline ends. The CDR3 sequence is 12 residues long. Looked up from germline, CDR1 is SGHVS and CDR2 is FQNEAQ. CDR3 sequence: CASTIGNEKLFF. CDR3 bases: TGTGCCAGCACCATCGGTAATGAAAAACTGTTTTTT. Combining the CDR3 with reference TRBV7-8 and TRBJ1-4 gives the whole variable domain GAGVSQSPRYKVAKRGQDVALRCDPISGHVSLFWYQQALGQGPEFLTYFQNEAQLDKSGLPSDRFFAERPEGSVSTLKIQRTQQEDSAVYLCASTIGNEKLFFGSGTQLSVL.

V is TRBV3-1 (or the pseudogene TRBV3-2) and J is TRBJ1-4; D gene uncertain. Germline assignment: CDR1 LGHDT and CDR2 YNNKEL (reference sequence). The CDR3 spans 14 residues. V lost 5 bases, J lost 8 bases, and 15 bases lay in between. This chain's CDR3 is CASSLGSREEKLFF. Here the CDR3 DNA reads TGTGCCAGCAGCTTAGGGTCCCGAGAAGAAAAACTGTTTTTT.

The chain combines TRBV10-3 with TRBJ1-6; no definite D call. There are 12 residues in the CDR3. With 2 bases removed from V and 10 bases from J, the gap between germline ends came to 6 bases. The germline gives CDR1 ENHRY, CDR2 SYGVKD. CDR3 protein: CAISEVNSPLHF. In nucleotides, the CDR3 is TGTGCCATCAGTGAGGTGAACTCACCCCTCCACTTT.

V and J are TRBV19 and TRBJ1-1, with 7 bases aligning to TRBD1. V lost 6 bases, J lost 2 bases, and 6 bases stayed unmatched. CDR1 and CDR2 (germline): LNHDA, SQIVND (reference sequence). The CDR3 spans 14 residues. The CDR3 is CASRRQGTNTEAFF. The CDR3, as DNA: TGTGCCAGTAGACGACAGGGAACAAACACTGAAGCTTTCTTT. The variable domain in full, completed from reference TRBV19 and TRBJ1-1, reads DGGITQSPKYLFRKEGQNVTLSCEQNLNHDAMYWYRQDPGQGLRLIYYSQIVNDFQKGDIAEGYSVSREKKESFPLTVTSAQKNPTAFYLCASRRQGTNTEAFFGQGTRLTVV.

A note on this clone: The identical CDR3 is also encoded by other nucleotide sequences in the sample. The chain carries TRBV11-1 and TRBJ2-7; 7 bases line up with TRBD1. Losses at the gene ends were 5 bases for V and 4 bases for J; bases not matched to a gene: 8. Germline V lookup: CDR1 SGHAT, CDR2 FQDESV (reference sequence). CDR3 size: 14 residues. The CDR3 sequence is CASSPRTGNYEQYF. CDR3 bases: TGTGCCAGCAGCCCGAGGACAGGAAATTACGAGCAGTACTTC.

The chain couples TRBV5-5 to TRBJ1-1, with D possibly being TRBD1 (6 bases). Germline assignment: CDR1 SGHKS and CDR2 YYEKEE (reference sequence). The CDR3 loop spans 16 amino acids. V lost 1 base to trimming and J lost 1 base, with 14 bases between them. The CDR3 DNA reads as TGTGCCAGCAGCTTGTTCCGCCAGGGGCAGAACACTGAAGCTTTCTTT. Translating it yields CASSLFRQGQNTEAFF.

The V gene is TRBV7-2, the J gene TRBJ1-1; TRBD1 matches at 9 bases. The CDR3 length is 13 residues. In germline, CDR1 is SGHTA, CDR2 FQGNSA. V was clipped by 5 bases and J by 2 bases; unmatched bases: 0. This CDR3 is CASSTGGNTEAFF. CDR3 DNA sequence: TGTGCCAGCAGCACAGGGGGCAACACTGAAGCTTTCTTT.

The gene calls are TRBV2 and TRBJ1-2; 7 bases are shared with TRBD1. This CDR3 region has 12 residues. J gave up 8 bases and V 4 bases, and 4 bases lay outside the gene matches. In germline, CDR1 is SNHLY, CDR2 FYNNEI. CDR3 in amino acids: CASSAGGRGYTF. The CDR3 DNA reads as TGTGCCAGCAGTGCAGGGGGAAGAGGCTACACCTTC.

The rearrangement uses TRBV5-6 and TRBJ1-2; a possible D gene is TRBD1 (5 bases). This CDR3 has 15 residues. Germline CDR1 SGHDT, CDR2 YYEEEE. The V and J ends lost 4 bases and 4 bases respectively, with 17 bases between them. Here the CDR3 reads CASSTRVSTIYGYTF. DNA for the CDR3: TGTGCCAGCAGCACCAGGGTGTCAACCATCTATGGCTACACCTTC. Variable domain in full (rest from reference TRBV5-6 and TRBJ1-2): DAGVTQSPTHLIKTRGQQVTLRCSPKSGHDTVSWYQQALGQGPQFIFQYYEEEERQRGNFPDRFSGHQFPNYSSELNVNALLLGDSALYLCASSTRVSTIYGYTFGSGTRLTVV.

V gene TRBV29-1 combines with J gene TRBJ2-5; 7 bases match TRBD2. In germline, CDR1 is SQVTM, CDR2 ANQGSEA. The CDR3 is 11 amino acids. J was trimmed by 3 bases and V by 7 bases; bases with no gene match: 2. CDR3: CSAAGEETQYF. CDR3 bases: TGCAGCGCGGCGGGGGAAGAGACCCAGTACTTC.

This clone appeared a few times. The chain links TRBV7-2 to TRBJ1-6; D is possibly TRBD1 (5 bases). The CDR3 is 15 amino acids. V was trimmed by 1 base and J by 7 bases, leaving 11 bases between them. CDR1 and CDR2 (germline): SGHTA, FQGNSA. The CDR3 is CASSLEGRYNSPLHF. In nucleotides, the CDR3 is TGTGCCAGCAGCTTAGAGGGGAGGTACAATTCACCCCTCCACTTT.

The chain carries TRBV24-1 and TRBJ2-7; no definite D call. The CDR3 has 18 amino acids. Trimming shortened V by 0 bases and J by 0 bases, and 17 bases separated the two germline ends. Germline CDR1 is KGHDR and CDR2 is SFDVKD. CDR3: CATSDLPPGSETSYEQYF. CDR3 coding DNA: TGTGCCACCAGTGATTTGCCGCCGGGCAGCGAAACCTCCTACGAGCAGTACTTC.

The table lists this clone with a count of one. The CDR3 sequence: CASSKGQGNSPLHF. CDR3 nucleotide sequence: TGTGCCAGCTCAAAAGGCCAGGGAAATTCACCCCTCCACTTT. This rearrangement joins TRBV18 to TRBJ1-6; D might be TRBD1 (5 bases). Deletions cut 5 bases from V and 7 bases from J, with 12 bases between. The CDR3 sequence is 14 residues long. The germline gives CDR1 KGHSH, CDR2 LQKENI.

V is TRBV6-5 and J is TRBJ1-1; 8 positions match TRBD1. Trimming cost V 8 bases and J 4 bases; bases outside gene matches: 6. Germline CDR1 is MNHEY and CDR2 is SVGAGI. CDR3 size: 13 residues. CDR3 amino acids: CASRQGASTEAFF. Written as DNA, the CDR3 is TGTGCCAGCCGCCAGGGGGCGAGCACTGAAGCTTTCTTT.

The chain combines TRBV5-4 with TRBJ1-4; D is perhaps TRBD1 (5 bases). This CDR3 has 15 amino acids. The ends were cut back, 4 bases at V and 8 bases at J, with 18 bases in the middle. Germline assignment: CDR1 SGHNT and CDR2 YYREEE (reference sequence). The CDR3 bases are TGTGCCAGCAGCCCGGAGAGGGTTAAGGGGGAAAAACTGTTTTTT. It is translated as CASSPERVKGEKLFF.

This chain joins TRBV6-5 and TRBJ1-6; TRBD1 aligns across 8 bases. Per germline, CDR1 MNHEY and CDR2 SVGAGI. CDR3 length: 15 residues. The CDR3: CVATGSGQVFSPLHF. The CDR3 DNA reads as TGTGTCGCGACCGGCTCGGGACAGGTCTTTTCACCCCTCCACTTT.

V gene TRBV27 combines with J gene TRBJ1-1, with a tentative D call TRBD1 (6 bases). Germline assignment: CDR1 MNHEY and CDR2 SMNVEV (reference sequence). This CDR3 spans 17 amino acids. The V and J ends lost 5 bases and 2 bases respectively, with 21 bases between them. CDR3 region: CASSLSRTAGVNTEAFF. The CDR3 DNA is TGTGCCAGCAGTCTAAGTAGGACAGCGGGAGTTAACACTGAAGCTTTCTTT.

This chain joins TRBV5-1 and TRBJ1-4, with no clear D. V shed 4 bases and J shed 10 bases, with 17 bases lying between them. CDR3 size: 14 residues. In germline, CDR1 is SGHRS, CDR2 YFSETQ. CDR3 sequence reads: CASSPFTEGGKLFF. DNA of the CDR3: TGCGCCAGCAGCCCCTTTACGGAGGGTGGAAAACTGTTTTTT. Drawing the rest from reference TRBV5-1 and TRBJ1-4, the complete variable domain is KAGVTQTPRYLIKTRGQQVTLSCSPISGHRSVSWYQQTPGQGLQFLFEYFSETQRNKGNFPGRFSGRQFSNSRSEMNVSTLELGDSALYLCASSPFTEGGKLFFGSGTQLSVL.

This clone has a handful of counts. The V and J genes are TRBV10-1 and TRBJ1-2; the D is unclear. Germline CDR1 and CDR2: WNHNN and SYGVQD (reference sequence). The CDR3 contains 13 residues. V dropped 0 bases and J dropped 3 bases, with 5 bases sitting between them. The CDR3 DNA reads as TGCGCCAGCAGTGAGTCGCAGGACTATGGCTACACCTTC. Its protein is CASSESQDYGYTF.

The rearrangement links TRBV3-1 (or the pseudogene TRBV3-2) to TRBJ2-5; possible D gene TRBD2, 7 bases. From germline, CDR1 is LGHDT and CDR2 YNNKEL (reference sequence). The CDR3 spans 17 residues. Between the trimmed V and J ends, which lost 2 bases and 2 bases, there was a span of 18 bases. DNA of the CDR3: TGTGCCAGCAGCCAAAACCGGTGGGGGGGCCGTCAAGAGACCCAGTACTTC. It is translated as CASSQNRWGGRQETQYF.

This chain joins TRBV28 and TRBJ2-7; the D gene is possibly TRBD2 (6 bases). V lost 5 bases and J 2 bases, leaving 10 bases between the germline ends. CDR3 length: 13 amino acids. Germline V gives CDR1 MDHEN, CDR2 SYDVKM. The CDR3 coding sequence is TGTGCCAGCAGTACTAGCTTAGCCTACGAGCAGTACTTC. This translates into CASSTSLAYEQYF.

CDR3 DNA: TGTGCCAGCAGCTTACAGGGTATGGGTGAGCAGTTCTTC. It specifies CASSLQGMGEQFF. This chain joins TRBV5-4 and TRBJ2-1; TRBD1 is a possible D gene (6 bases). The CDR3 covers 13 residues. CDR1 is SGHNT and CDR2 is YYREEE in the germline V gene (reference sequence). With 2 bases removed from V and 9 bases from J, the gap between germline ends came to 12 bases. The full variable domain, completed using reference TRBV5-4 and TRBJ2-1, is ETGVTQSPTHLIKTRGQQVTLRCSSQSGHNTVSWYQQALGQGPQFIFQYYREEENGRGNFPPRFSGLQFPNYSSELNVNALELDDSALYLCASSLQGMGEQFFGPGTRLTVL.

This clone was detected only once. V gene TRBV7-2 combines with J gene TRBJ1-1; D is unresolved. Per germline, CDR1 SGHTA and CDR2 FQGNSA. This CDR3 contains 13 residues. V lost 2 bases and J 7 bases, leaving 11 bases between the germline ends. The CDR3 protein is CASSLNGIGEAFF. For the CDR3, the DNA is TGTGCCAGCAGCTTAAACGGCATCGGTGAAGCTTTCTTT.

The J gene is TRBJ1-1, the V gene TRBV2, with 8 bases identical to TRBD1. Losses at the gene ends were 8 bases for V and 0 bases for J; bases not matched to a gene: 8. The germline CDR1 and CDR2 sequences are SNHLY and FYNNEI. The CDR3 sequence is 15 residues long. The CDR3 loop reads CASRGQGLMNTEAFF. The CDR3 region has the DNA TGTGCCAGCCGCGGACAGGGACTCATGAACACTGAAGCTTTCTTT.